These 27 T cell receptor beta chains came from one sample sequenced in a study of glioma-infiltrating T cells (dated by TCRdb to the mid-2010s). Sequencing instrument: Illumina MiSeq. The iRepertoire nested amplicon-rescue multiplex PCR (arm-PCR) platform was used to amplify TCR alpha and beta CDR3 regions from RNA. TCRdb reran the public reads through fastp at Q25 and MiXCR, keeping productive beta chains. Under each unique CDR3 protein, matching rows form one entry showing the most common genes and DNA. This sample holds about 130,000 distinct CDR3 sequences; approximately 24% were observed only once. Roughly a quarter of the sample belongs to the ten largest clones. Sequencing was carried out using glioma tissue, nonneoplastic brain tissue, or PBMCs (not recorded which). These receptors all stem from a human donor with low-grade glioma or glioblastoma, undergoing nonglioma brain surgery, or in good health (not recorded which).

A word on this clonotype: A single base separates this from a much larger clone, so it may be a read error. This sequence joins TRBV20-1 and TRBJ1-1; possible D gene TRBD1, 5 bases. The germline CDR1 and CDR2 sequences are DFQATT and SNEGSKA (reference sequence). V gave up 0 bases and J gave up 10 bases, with 12 bases separating them. CDR3 size: 12 residues. The CDR3 nucleotides are TGCAGTGCTAGAGATCCGGACGGGGGAGCTTTCTTT. Its protein is CSARDPDGGAFF.

There are many counts of this clonotype. The chain joins TRBV20-1 to TRBJ2-5, with D perhaps matching TRBD1 or TRBD2 (5 bases each). This CDR3 is 13 amino acids long. V lost 6 bases and J 2 bases, leaving 13 bases between the germline ends. The V gene's germline CDR1 is DFQATT and CDR2 SNEGSKA (reference sequence). CDR3 nucleotide sequence: TGCAGTGCCCAGCCGGGGCAGCAAGAGACCCAGTACTTC. This encodes CSAQPGQQETQYF.

Regarding this clonotype: This sequence may be a read error, since a much larger clone differs from it by one base. The gene calls are TRBV7-9 and TRBJ1-4; D is unresolved. V lost 8 bases and J 8 bases, leaving 9 bases between the germline ends. Germline V gene data show CDR1 as SEHNR and CDR2 as FQNEAQ (reference sequence). There are 11 residues in the CDR3. The CDR3 spells CASASYEKLFF. The CDR3 nucleotides are TGTGCCAGCGCAAGTTACGAAAAACTGTTTTTT. Complete variable domain (other parts from reference TRBV7-9 and TRBJ1-4): DTGVSQNPRHKITKRGQNVTFRCDPISEHNRLYWYRQTLGQGPEFLTYFQNEAQLEKSRLLSDRFSAERPKGSFSTLEIQRTEQGDSAMYLCASASYEKLFFGSGTQLSVL.

In its sample, this clonotype was seen a few times. This chain connects TRBV24-1 to TRBJ1-5, with D possibly being TRBD1 (5 bases). The germline V gene encodes CDR1 KGHDR and CDR2 SFDVKD. V dropped 2 bases and J dropped 7 bases, with 20 bases sitting between them. CDR3 size: 17 residues. Written as DNA, the CDR3 is TGTGCCACCAGTGATTCCTCTTCTTCAGGGAAAGGGCAGCCCCAGCATTTT. This encodes CATSDSSSSGKGQPQHF.

This clonotype was detected many times. The chain is built from TRBV7-9 and TRBJ2-6; 7 nucleotides line up with TRBD2. The CDR3 has 20 residues. The germline CDR1 and CDR2 sequences are SEHNR and FQNEAQ (reference sequence). Trimming removed 5 bases from V and 0 bases from J; junction bases left unmatched: 16. CDR3 nucleotides: TGTGCCAGCAGCCCCTCGTCGGCCGGGGGGTTAGCCTCTGGGGCCAACGTCCTGACTTTC. It translates to CASSPSSAGGLASGANVLTF.

This clonotype was detected a few times. CDR3 protein: CSAPTDRVGEKLFF. DNA of the CDR3: TGCAGTGCTCCTACCGACAGGGTTGGCGAAAAACTGTTTTTT. The J gene is TRBJ1-4, the V gene TRBV20-1, with 7 nucleotides matching TRBD1. Losses at the gene ends were 5 bases for V and 8 bases for J; bases not matched to a gene: 11. CDR1 is DFQATT, CDR2 SNEGSKA, per germline (reference sequence). The CDR3 totals 14 residues.

This sequence joins TRBV2 and TRBJ2-5; TRBD2 is a possible D gene (6 bases). Germline-derived CDR1 and CDR2 are SNHLY and FYNNEI. The CDR3 sequence is 14 residues long. With 5 bases removed from V and 1 base from J, the gap between germline ends came to 11 bases. Here the CDR3 DNA reads TGTGCCAGCAGTACTCAGACTAGCCAAGAGACCCAGTACTTC. Amino acids: CASSTQTSQETQYF.

This sequence joins TRBV2 and TRBJ2-5; the D gene is possibly TRBD2 (6 bases). There are 15 residues in the CDR3. CDR1 and CDR2 (germline): SNHLY, FYNNEI. V was clipped by 3 bases and J by 10 bases, with 21 bases between them. The CDR3: CASSDQNLRAGYQYF. The CDR3 nucleotides are TGTGCCAGCAGTGACCAGAACCTGCGGGCGGGGTACCAGTACTTC.

The rearrangement joins TRBV7-9 to TRBJ1-1, with D possibly being TRBD1 (6 bases). Trimming took 5 bases from V and 7 from J, leaving 17 bases between them. Germline loops: CDR1 SEHNR, CDR2 FQNEAQ (reference sequence). The CDR3 covers 14 residues. The CDR3 loop reads CASSPGQRGDEAFF. The CDR3 DNA sequence: TGTGCCAGCAGCCCCGGACAGCGCGGCGATGAAGCTTTCTTT.

This clonotype was recorded many times. The chain recombines TRBV28 with TRBJ1-1; 9 bases align to TRBD1. Looked up from germline, CDR1 is MDHEN and CDR2 is SYDVKM. V shed 3 bases, J shed 4 bases, and the junction held 6 bases outside the gene matches. The CDR3 runs 15 residues. CDR3 bases: TGTGCCAGCAGTTTCGGACAGGGGTGGGCCACTGAAGCTTTCTTT. Protein product: CASSFGQGWATEAFF.

This clonotype was found a few times. The chain's CDR3 is CATATRDWPYSGELFF. CDR3 nucleotide sequence: TGTGCCACCGCTACTAGGGACTGGCCGTATTCCGGGGAGCTGTTTTTT. The chain has TRBV24-1 and TRBJ2-2, with D possibly matching TRBD2 (6 bases). The CDR3 is 16 amino acids. Between the trimmed V and J ends, which lost 9 bases and 6 bases, there was a span of 22 bases. Germline assignment: CDR1 KGHDR and CDR2 SFDVKD.

This clonotype has a handful of counts. The chain employs TRBV18 and TRBJ2-5; perhaps TRBD2 as D (5 bases). Germline CDR1 KGHSH, CDR2 LQKENI. V was pared by 6 bases and J by 4 bases, with 21 bases between. This CDR3 region has 16 residues. In DNA, the CDR3 is TGTGCCAGCTCCCCTGGGAGTAGCCAGCTGACAGAGACCCAGTACTTC. Residues: CASSPGSSQLTETQYF.

V usage is TRBV28 and J usage is TRBJ1-2; D remains ambiguous. The CDR3 totals 12 residues. Trimming left V 5 bases short and J 4 bases short, with 8 bases between. Per germline, CDR1 MDHEN and CDR2 SYDVKM. CDR3 loop: CASSIGSYGYTF. In nucleotides, the CDR3 is TGTGCCAGCAGTATAGGGTCCTATGGCTACACCTTC.

This clonotype has just a few counts. The chain has TRBV4-1 and TRBJ2-3; D may be TRBD2 (5 bases). There are 17 residues in the CDR3. Germline lookup yields CDR1 MGHRA and CDR2 YSYEKL. Trimming left V 6 bases short and J 0 bases short, with 19 bases between. The CDR3 DNA is TGCGCCAGCAGTCAACCGGTTGCAAGCGGTAGCACAGATACGCAGTATTTT. It is translated as CASSQPVASGSTDTQYF.

This clonotype was found a few times. The chain joins TRBV2 to TRBJ1-3; the match to TRBD1 covers 7 bases. The germline V gene encodes CDR1 SNHLY and CDR2 FYNNEI. V shed 6 bases, J shed 3 bases, and the junction held 2 bases outside the gene matches. The CDR3 loop spans 13 amino acids. The CDR3 protein is CASRDRDGNTIYF. In nucleotides, the CDR3 is TGTGCCAGCAGAGACAGGGATGGAAACACCATATATTTT.

This clonotype was picked up a small number of times. The chain has TRBV29-1 and TRBJ1-2; unclear D gene. Trimming pared 4 bases from V and 12 bases from J, leaving 12 bases between. CDR3 length equals 10 residues. Germline V CDR1 and CDR2: SQVTM, ANQGSEA. The CDR3 sequence is CSVAGLLHTF. Here the CDR3 DNA reads TGCAGCGTTGCCGGGTTGCTACACACCTTC.

The genes are TRBV18 and TRBJ1-1; D uncertain. The CDR3 has 16 amino acids. The V gene lost 4 bases and the J gene lost 0 bases, with 15 bases spanning the gap. Germline-derived CDR1 and CDR2 are KGHSH and LQKENI. For the CDR3, the DNA is TGTGCCAGCTCACTACGGCCATTCGGTATGAACACTGAAGCTTTCTTT. It codes for CASSLRPFGMNTEAFF.

This chain links TRBV12-3 or TRBV12-4 with TRBJ2-1; 10 bases agree with TRBD2. V was clipped by 10 bases and J by 5 bases; unmatched bases: 8. This CDR3 has 14 residues. As DNA, the CDR3 is TGTGCCACGACCTCGGGACTAGCGAACAATGAGCAGTTCTTC. Translating gives CATTSGLANNEQFF.

V is TRBV5-4 and J is TRBJ1-2; possibly TRBD1 for D (5 bases). V shed 4 bases and J shed 0 bases, with 16 bases lying between them. The V gene's germline CDR1 is SGHNT and CDR2 YYREEE (reference sequence). The CDR3 is made up of 16 amino acids. CDR3 in amino acids: CASSTPRDRANYGYTF. In DNA, the CDR3 is TGTGCCAGCAGCACCCCCAGGGACCGCGCTAACTATGGCTACACCTTC.

In this sample, this clonotype turned up many times. The genes are TRBV28 and TRBJ1-1; D not resolved. Germline V gives CDR1 MDHEN, CDR2 SYDVKM. This CDR3 contains 11 residues. V was cut by 3 bases and J by 4 bases, with 3 bases left in between. The CDR3 spells CASSFVTEAFF. CDR3 nucleotide sequence: TGTGCCAGCAGTTTTGTCACTGAAGCTTTCTTT.

There are many counts of this clonotype. The chain is built from TRBV7-2 and TRBJ2-3, with 8 bases identical to TRBD1. The CDR3 extends over 15 amino acids. With V trimmed by 5 bases and J by 0 bases, 4 bases remained unmatched. Germline CDR1 is SGHTA and CDR2 is FQGNSA. CDR3 coding DNA: TGTGCCAGCAGCAGGACAGGGCACAGCACAGATACGCAGTATTTT. It specifies CASSRTGHSTDTQYF. Supplemented by reference TRBV7-2 and TRBJ2-3, the full variable domain reads GAGVSQSPSNKVTEKGKDVELRCDPISGHTALYWYRQSLGQGLEFLIYFQGNSAPDKSGLPSDRFSAERTGGSVSTLTIQRTQQEDSAVYLCASSRTGHSTDTQYFGPGTRLTVL.

This clonotype has a handful of counts. The chain has TRBV11-2 and TRBJ2-1; D is uncertain. V was shortened by 5 bases and J by 2 bases, with 7 bases between the two germline ends. The CDR3 length is 13 residues. Germline-derived CDR1 and CDR2 are SGHAT and FQNNGV. CDR3 protein: CASSNLAYNEQFF. In nucleotides, the CDR3 is TGTGCCAGCAGCAACCTAGCCTACAATGAGCAGTTCTTC.

Remarks on this clonotype: The junction and the germline gene differ at one end; a read error may be behind it. This rearrangement joins TRBV19 to TRBJ1-5; D possibly corresponds to TRBD1 (5 bases). The CDR3 runs 14 residues. The germline gives CDR1 LNHDA, CDR2 SQIVND (reference sequence). CDR3 coding DNA: TGTGCCACCGCGACAGCGGGTGGGTCTCAGCCCCAACATTTT. It codes for CATATAGGSQPQHF.

This clonotype showed up just a few times. DNA for the CDR3: TGTGCCAGCTCACCACCGACGGAACTTAATACGCAGTATTTT. Its translation: CASSPPTELNTQYF. The chain links TRBV18 to TRBJ2-3; no definite D call. Deletions cut 0 bases from V and 7 bases from J, with 11 bases between. From germline, CDR1 is KGHSH and CDR2 LQKENI. This CDR3 has 14 amino acids.

For this clonotype: A much more abundant neighbour one base away suggests this may be a read error. The genes are TRBV20-1 and TRBJ2-1; TRBD1 is a possible D gene (6 bases). The CDR3 extends over 14 amino acids. Germline CDR1 DFQATT, CDR2 SNEGSKA (reference sequence). CDR3 sequence (DNA): TGCAGTGCTGGCGACAGGACTTCCTACAATGAGCGGTTCTTC. Translated: CSAGDRTSYNERFF.

This clonotype occurred once. At one boundary the junction diverges from the germline segment, which might be a read error. The chain links TRBV3-1 to TRBJ1-1, with D possibly matching TRBD1 (6 bases). Germline V gene data show CDR1 as LGHDT and CDR2 as YNNKEL (reference sequence). This CDR3 region has 13 residues. The CDR3 loop reads CASSQAGGGEVFF. In DNA, the CDR3 is TGTGCCAGCAGCCAAGCGGGGGGCGGTGAAGTTTTCTTT.

This clonotype has at least ten counts. The rearrangement uses TRBV7-9 and TRBJ1-1, with D hard to call. The germline CDR1 and CDR2 sequences are SEHNR and FQNEAQ (reference sequence). V gave up 8 bases and J gave up 0 bases, with 10 bases separating them. The CDR3 consists of 13 residues. CDR3 amino acids: CASGREVNTEAFF. The CDR3 coding sequence is TGTGCCAGCGGAAGGGAGGTGAACACTGAAGCTTTCTTT.